The T cell receptor (beta chain) under discussion was sequenced for a study of cytomegalovirus exposure and HLA in healthy donors. The overall study: Across some 400 genotyped donors, approximately 80% landed in the Caucasian-associated ancestry cluster.

A note on this clone: The antigen remains unidentified.

Amplification used 60 Vbeta primers and 13 Jbeta primers. Sequencing used immunoSEQ multiplex PCR; TCRdb keeps in-frame clones, though not all of them. The data show some 110,000 clones, and the top ten clones hold roughly 1%. Study results and limitations: CMV serostatus alone was available as immune exposure information. Rare TCR sequences predominated, though certain public TCRs were found in many donors.

The clonotype comes from a man between 18 and 29 years old in good health and CMV-seronegative. The sample taken for sequencing was PBMCs.

DNA of the CDR3: TGTGCCAGCAGTGAAGCGCTCCTAAGGTTAGGCGGTGAAGCTTTCTTT. Its protein is CASSEALLRLGGEAFF. The V call is TRBV6-1, the J call TRBJ1-1; no firm D call. Germline lookup yields CDR1 MNHNS and CDR2 SASEGT. V was shortened by 0 bases and J by 7 bases, with 18 bases between the two germline ends. The CDR3 sequence is 16 residues long.